This T cell receptor (beta chain) was documented in a study of early T cells in non-severe SARS-CoV-2 infection. Study at large: Sequencing targeted bulk RNA from unsorted whole blood, leaving chains unpaired. Whole-study findings and limits: Missing private and CD4 specificities, VDJdb matching favored anti-spike CD8 responses.

Unique molecular identifiers tagged individual cDNA molecules. TCRdb reprocessed the 5' RACE reads with MiXCR, giving one entry per CDR3 protein. The sample has 40,000 or so distinct CDR3 sequences; approximately 8% are singletons. Worth noting for this clonotype: Its target is unknown.

The TCR was taken from an adult who was a healthcare worker with PCR-confirmed SARS-CoV-2 infection or an uninfected control (not recorded which). The material sequenced was whole blood, taken at baseline.

CDR3 residues: CSALASDHNEQFF. The CDR3, as DNA: TGCAGTGCCTTAGCCTCGGACCACAATGAGCAGTTCTTC. The gene calls are TRBV20-1 and TRBJ2-1; D not resolved. Deletions cut 6 bases from V and 5 bases from J, with 14 bases between. CDR3 length: 13 residues. Per germline, CDR1 DFQATT and CDR2 SNEGSKA (reference sequence).